Given below is one TCR beta chain in context. The data were taken from a study of blood T cell repertoires in COVID-19. Looking at the study overall: COVID-19 samples collected from the United States, Italy and Spain covered acute and convalescent phases. From T cells, B-cell-depleted T cells, or PBMCs came the material, which was cDNA or gDNA.

Germline V lookup: CDR1 MNHEY, CDR2 SVGAGI. V was pared by 1 base and J by 11 bases, with 10 bases of the junction left unmatched. This CDR3 is built from 15 residues. Authors' data handling: Amplification from reference gene primers served as the basis for estimated nucleated cell counts. Libraries were prepared by immunoSEQ multiplex PCR; TCRdb keeps only in-frame clonotypes and omits some of them. The DNA was the basis for D and trimming; V, J and clone size are from that table. The sample holds 180,000 or so clones; around 86% are singletons and the top ten take 0.99%. Sequenced sample: peripheral blood. This rearrangement joins TRBV6-5 to TRBJ1-1, with 10 bases aligning to TRBD1. This TCR was recovered from a man younger than 35 with acute or convalescent COVID-19. The CDR3 coding sequence is TGTGCCAGCAGTTACTGGGACAGGGGACCGAGGTCGGCTTTCTTT. This translates into CASSYWDRGPRSAFF.